The clone carrying this T cell receptor beta chain was observed a few times. TCRdb fed the 5' RACE reads into MiXCR, producing one record per CDR3 protein. This sample has 250,000 to 300,000 distinct CDR3 sequences, with about 20% found just once. This entry is derived from a study of CD8 T cells in ankylosing spondylitis. This receptor was taken from a male donor with ankylosing spondylitis or in good health (not recorded which). Sequenced sample: blood, either unsorted or a sorted T cell fraction (not recorded which).

CDR3: CASSSWTGGNEQFF. The CDR3 region has the DNA TGCGCCAGCAGCTCCTGGACAGGGGGCAATGAGCAGTTCTTC. This rearrangement joins TRBV5-1 to TRBJ2-1, with 10 bases that match TRBD1. The CDR3 totals 14 residues. Germline trimming cut 3 bases from V and 6 bases from J; bases unmatched to any gene: 3. Germline CDR1 SGHRS, CDR2 YFSETQ.